The 27 T cell receptor beta chains below all came from one sample that was sequenced in a study of T-cell reconstitution after alpha-beta-depleted transplantation in children. Molecular barcoding with unique molecular identifiers was used for the TCRbeta library. TCRdb ran MiXCR on the PCR reads and lists one entry per CDR3 protein. The table lists 180,000 or so distinct CDR3 sequences, 6.3% of them singletons. Sequencing used PBMCs, obtained before TCRalphabeta/CD19-depleted stem cell transplant. The receptors come from a girl in the first two years of life with combined immunodeficiency, due to receive a stem cell transplant.

This clonotype has at least ten counts. The chain links TRBV9 to TRBJ2-2; 11 bases fit TRBD2. This CDR3 contains 17 residues. Germline V gene lookup returns CDR1 SGDLS and CDR2 YYNGEE. The trim removed 3 bases at V and 2 bases at J, leaving 6 bases unmatched. The CDR3 region has the DNA TGTGCCAGCAGCGAAAGACTAGCGGGGATTAACACCGGGGAGCTGTTTTTT. Its protein is CASSERLAGINTGELFF.

Comments on this clonotype: A read error is possible here, since a much larger clone lies one base away. This sequence joins TRBV7-8 and TRBJ2-1; tentatively, D is TRBD1 (6 bases). The CDR3 runs 16 residues. The germline V gene has CDR1 SGHVS and CDR2 FQNEAQ. The CDR3 DNA follows: TGTGCCAGCAGCTTAGGGATCCAGGGGAGCGACAATGAGGAGTTCTTC. Encoded protein: CASSLGIQGSDNEEFF.

The rearrangement links TRBV5-4 to TRBJ2-3, with 11 bases matching TRBD2. V trimming: 3 bases; J trimming: 5 bases; junction bases outside the gene matches: 14. This CDR3 comprises 18 residues. Per the germline V gene, CDR1 is SGHNT and CDR2 is YYREEE (reference sequence). This CDR3 is CASSSVPGTSGLGDTQYF. The CDR3 nucleotides are TGTGCCAGCAGCTCTGTTCCCGGGACTAGCGGTCTTGGAGATACGCAGTATTTT.

The chain uses TRBV4-2 and TRBJ2-1, with D perhaps TRBD2 (6 bases). Per the germline V gene, CDR1 is LGHNA and CDR2 is YNFKEQ. Deletions cut 3 bases from V and 3 bases from J, with 15 bases between. The CDR3 contains 16 residues. The CDR3 region is CASSQATGENYNEQFF. CDR3 nucleotide sequence: TGTGCCAGCAGCCAGGCGACGGGGGAAAACTACAATGAGCAGTTCTTC.

This clonotype was counted ten times or more. The chain employs TRBV20-1 and TRBJ2-1; D may be TRBD2 (5 bases). CDR1 is DFQATT, CDR2 SNEGSKA, per germline (reference sequence). This CDR3 comprises 13 residues. Trimming removed 6 bases from V and 3 bases from J, with 12 bases in between. The CDR3 sequence: CSANLAFYNEQFF. For the CDR3, the DNA is TGCAGTGCAAACCTAGCTTTCTACAATGAGCAGTTCTTC.

This clonotype was picked up a small number of times. This chain connects TRBV20-1 to TRBJ1-6; TRBD1 agrees at 9 bases. The CDR3 length is 13 residues. Looked up from germline, CDR1 is DFQATT and CDR2 is SNEGSKA (reference sequence). V trimming: 7 bases; J trimming: 9 bases; junction bases outside the gene matches: 7. CDR3 sequence reads: CSVRDRVRSPLHF. CDR3 coding DNA: TGCAGTGTCCGGGACAGGGTGCGTTCACCCCTCCACTTT.

This clonotype showed up just a few times. This CDR3 is CASHPSGAGEANEKLFF. The CDR3 nucleotides read TGCGCCAGCCACCCTTCCGGGGCCGGGGAAGCTAATGAAAAACTGTTTTTT. The rearrangement joins TRBV4-1 to TRBJ1-4, with D possibly matching TRBD1 (5 bases). Germline-derived CDR1 and CDR2 are MGHRA and YSYEKL. There are 17 residues in the CDR3. V shed 8 bases and J shed 3 bases, with 22 bases lying between them.

This clonotype came up many times. The gene calls are TRBV24-1 and TRBJ1-5; D is perhaps TRBD1 (5 bases). Germline CDR1 KGHDR, CDR2 SFDVKD. V lost 3 bases to trimming and J lost 3 bases, with 11 bases between them. The CDR3 has 15 residues. The CDR3 region is CATSDRQGFNQPQHF. CDR3 DNA: TGTGCCACCAGTGATCGGCAGGGTTTCAATCAGCCCCAGCATTTT.

This clonotype came up a few times. This chain links TRBV13 with TRBJ2-5; D gene ambiguous. The CDR3 contains 12 residues. Trimming pared 5 bases from V and 3 bases from J, leaving 7 bases between. Germline CDR1 and CDR2: PRHDT and FYEKMQ (reference sequence). The CDR3 DNA reads as TGTGCCAGCAGCGCGCAAGAAGAGACCCAGTACTTC. Encoded protein: CASSAQEETQYF.

A few counts support this clonotype. For the CDR3, the DNA is TGTGCCAGCAGTCACCCTCTGAACACAGATACGCAGTATTTT. It translates to CASSHPLNTDTQYF. The chain has TRBV27 and TRBJ2-3; D is uncertain. Trimming removed 5 bases at V and 2 bases at J, with 11 bases between. CDR3 length equals 14 residues. Looked up from germline, CDR1 is MNHEY and CDR2 is SMNVEV (reference sequence).

This clonotype was seen repeatedly, ten times or more. The CDR3 here is CASSLVRYEQYF. The CDR3 bases are TGTGCCAGCAGTTTGGTACGCTACGAGCAGTACTTC. This chain joins TRBV12-3 or TRBV12-4 and TRBJ2-7; D remains unclear. V was clipped by 3 bases and J by 3 bases, with 6 bases between them. The CDR3 is 12 amino acids.

This clonotype came up many times. The chain couples TRBV14 to TRBJ2-1; 10 bases match TRBD2. With V trimmed by 2 bases and J by 6 bases, 10 bases remained unmatched. Germline V gene data show CDR1 as SGHDN and CDR2 as FVKESK. The CDR3 is 17 residues long. In nucleotides, the CDR3 is TGTGCCAGCAGCCAAAAGGCTAGCGGGAGCGGGGGCAATGAGCAGTTCTTC. This sequence encodes CASSQKASGSGGNEQFF. Based on the CDR3 plus reference TRBV14 and TRBJ2-1, the full variable domain is EAGVTQFPSHSVIEKGQTVTLRCDPISGHDNLYWYRRVMGKEIKFLLHFVKESKQDESGMPNNRFLAERTGGTYSTLKVQPAELEDSGVYFCASSQKASGSGGNEQFFGPGTRLTVL.

The table lists this clonotype with many counts. The rearrangement joins TRBV12-3 or TRBV12-4 to TRBJ2-7, with 7 bases aligning to TRBD1. The CDR3 length is 12 residues. The chain's CDR3 is CEAGTDSYEQYF. The CDR3 DNA is TGTGAGGCCGGGACAGACTCATACGAGCAGTACTTC.

This clonotype was seen many times. The chain joins TRBV20-1 to TRBJ2-1; 9 bases map to TRBD1. Looked up from germline, CDR1 is DFQATT and CDR2 is SNEGSKA (reference sequence). V lost 4 bases to trimming and J lost 3 bases; unmatched junction nucleotides: 7. The CDR3 extends over 15 amino acids. The CDR3 protein is CSATNRGRGYNEQFF. The CDR3 nucleotides are TGCAGTGCTACAAACAGGGGGCGCGGCTACAATGAGCAGTTCTTC.

Many counts were recorded for this clonotype. This sequence joins TRBV7-9 and TRBJ1-6, with 9 bases fitting TRBD1. J lost 7 bases, V lost 1 base, and 2 bases had no gene match. Germline CDR1 is SEHNR and CDR2 is FQNEAQ (reference sequence). The CDR3 spans 15 residues. The CDR3 sequence is CASSLEGTGNSPLHF. CDR3 nucleotide sequence: TGTGCCAGCAGCTTAGAAGGGACAGGGAATTCACCCCTCCACTTT.

This clonotype was seen many times. This sequence joins TRBV15 and TRBJ2-1, with TRBD2 as a possible D gene (6 bases). Between the trimmed V and J ends, which lost 0 bases and 6 bases, there was a span of 15 bases. CDR3 length: 16 amino acids. Germline V gene data show CDR1 as LNHNV and CDR2 as YYDKDF (reference sequence). The chain's CDR3 is CATSRDNTRGRNEQFF. The CDR3 nucleotides read TGTGCCACCAGCAGAGATAACACGCGGGGACGCAATGAGCAGTTCTTC.

This clonotype was picked up many times. Written as DNA, the CDR3 is TGTGCCAGCAGTTACGTGACAGGGGATGAGCAGTTCTTC. Residues: CASSYVTGDEQFF. The chain links TRBV6-5 to TRBJ2-1; 8 bases match TRBD1. Germline V gives CDR1 MNHEY, CDR2 SVGAGI. The CDR3 consists of 13 residues. The V and J ends lost 2 bases and 8 bases, in that order; junction bases with no gene match: 2.

The chain couples TRBV12-3 or TRBV12-4 to TRBJ2-1, with D possibly being TRBD2 (5 bases). V shed 5 bases and J shed 3 bases, with 8 bases lying between them. This CDR3 region has 13 residues. As DNA, the CDR3 is TGTGCCAGCAGTAACGGGAACTACAATGAGCAGTTCTTC. Translation: CASSNGNYNEQFF.

This clonotype was counted ten times or more. The chain carries TRBV9 and TRBJ2-7; a possible D gene is TRBD1 (6 bases). V lost 4 bases, J lost 9 bases, and 20 bases lay in between. The CDR3 consists of 14 residues. From germline, CDR1 is SGDLS and CDR2 YYNGEE. The CDR3: CASSLSGAPIGQYF. The CDR3 nucleotides read TGTGCCAGCAGCCTGTCAGGGGCGCCTATAGGGCAGTACTTC.

This clonotype was picked up many times. V and J are TRBV29-1 and TRBJ1-4; D is unclear. CDR1 and CDR2 (germline): SQVTM, ANQGSEA. Trimming left V 3 bases short and J 7 bases short, with 15 bases between. CDR3 length equals 14 residues. Here the CDR3 reads CSVDSQLMGEKLFF. CDR3 DNA: TGCAGCGTTGACTCACAGTTAATGGGTGAAAAACTGTTTTTT.

The table lists this clonotype with many counts. This chain uses TRBV20-1 with TRBJ2-1, with a weak D call TRBD1 (6 bases). The CDR3 spans 17 residues. Germline V gene sequence: CDR1 DFQATT, CDR2 SNEGSKA (reference sequence). The V end was cut by 0 bases, the J end by 0 bases, with 15 bases between. The CDR3 loop reads CSARDSLTGSSYNEQFF. The CDR3 coding sequence is TGCAGTGCTAGAGACTCGTTAACAGGGAGCTCCTACAATGAGCAGTTCTTC.

The sample holds many counts of this clonotype. One end of the junction does not line up with germline, which may come from a read error. The chain links TRBV12-3 or TRBV12-4 to TRBJ2-1; possibly TRBD1 for D (6 bases). The CDR3 sequence is 12 residues long. CDR3 DNA sequence: TGCGCCAGCAGCTTAGGGGGAGATGAGCAGTTCTTC. This sequence encodes CASSLGGDEQFF.

This clonotype was seen ten or more times. This sequence joins TRBV20-1 and TRBJ1-3; D might be TRBD1 (6 bases). The V end lost 3 bases, the J end lost 4 bases, and 19 bases lay between the germline ends. Germline assignment: CDR1 DFQATT and CDR2 SNEGSKA (reference sequence). The CDR3 totals 16 residues. The CDR3 DNA reads TGCAGTGCTAGGGGACCCCCGGGGGCGCTCGGAAACACCATATATTTT. Its translation is CSARGPPGALGNTIYF.

Many counts were recorded for this clonotype. The chain has TRBV10-3 and TRBJ2-2, with TRBD2 as a possible D gene (6 bases). The V gene's germline CDR1 is ENHRY and CDR2 SYGVKD. The V end lost 10 bases, the J end lost 4 bases, and 22 bases lay between the germline ends. This CDR3 comprises 16 residues. The CDR3, as DNA: TGTGCCACCGGAGTTTCTAGCGAGAGAGGCACCGGGGAGCTGTTTTTT. Residues: CATGVSSERGTGELFF.

This clonotype came up many times. The chain joins TRBV7-9 to TRBJ1-5; no clear D gene. In germline, CDR1 is SEHNR, CDR2 FQNEAQ (reference sequence). This CDR3 has 11 amino acids. Trimming cost V 4 bases and J 9 bases, with 7 bases left between them. This chain's CDR3 is CASSSAGPQHF. The CDR3 bases are TGTGCCAGCAGCTCCGCAGGGCCCCAGCATTTT.

This clonotype appeared a single time. The chain combines TRBV11-2 with TRBJ2-5, with 13 bases fitting TRBD2. Germline CDR1 SGHAT, CDR2 FQNNGV. After removal of 5 bases from V and 0 bases from J, the junction contained 3 bases not matched to a gene. The CDR3 is 16 amino acids. The CDR3 sequence is CASSRLAGGHQETQYF. The CDR3 DNA sequence: TGTGCCAGCAGCAGACTAGCGGGGGGCCACCAAGAGACCCAGTACTTC.

Ten or more counts support this clonotype. This rearrangement joins TRBV9 to TRBJ2-5; tentative D call: TRBD2 (6 bases). Germline V lookup: CDR1 SGDLS, CDR2 YYNGEE. Trimming cost V 0 bases and J 3 bases, with 9 bases left between them. CDR3 length: 14 amino acids. This CDR3 is CASSVGTIEETQYF. The CDR3 DNA reads as TGTGCCAGCAGCGTAGGGACTATTGAAGAGACCCAGTACTTC.